These 14 T cell receptor beta chains share one sample of origin, sequenced in a study of T cell clonotyping in hematopoietic cell transplantation. Assay used: immunoSEQ multiplex PCR; TCRdb lists only in-frame clones, some missing. The table includes about 13,000 clones, roughly 89% detected once. The sequences come from PBMCs, collected 100 days after allogeneic stem cell transplant. The receptors here all came from a female patient aged 50 to 60 who had an allogeneic stem cell transplant from an unrelated donor, so the T cells may come from the graft donor. Some clones in this sample may be carry-over from other donors' samples.

The V call is TRBV15, the J call TRBJ2-3; 11 bases map to TRBD1. V lost 1 base and J lost 4; bases outside the gene matches: 4. CDR3 size: 16 residues. Looked up from germline, CDR1 is LNHNV and CDR2 is YYDKDF (reference sequence). The CDR3 loop reads CATSRGPGQGADTQYF. Written as DNA, the CDR3 is TGTGCCACCAGCAGAGGACCGGGACAGGGGGCAGATACGCAGTATTTT.

This chain links TRBV7-2 with TRBJ2-6; D remains unclear. This CDR3 contains 15 residues. The germline gives CDR1 SGHTA, CDR2 FQGNSA. The V and J ends lost 3 bases and 2 bases respectively, with 8 bases between them. The CDR3 protein is CASSLTFAGANVLTF. Here the CDR3 DNA reads TGTGCCAGCAGCTTGACCTTTGCTGGGGCCAACGTCCTGACTTTC.

This clone was observed a handful of times. The gene calls are TRBV10-3 and TRBJ1-1; D remains ambiguous. Per the germline V gene, CDR1 is ENHRY and CDR2 is SYGVKD. V lost 0 bases to trimming and J lost 0 bases, with 5 bases between them. CDR3 size: 14 residues. CDR3 in DNA: TGTGCCATCAGTGAGTCTCCTCTGAACACTGAAGCTTTCTTT. It specifies CAISESPLNTEAFF.

This rearrangement joins TRBV4-1 to TRBJ2-1; D ambiguous. V gave up 3 bases and J gave up 0 bases, with 12 bases separating them. The CDR3 is 16 residues long. Germline CDR1 MGHRA, CDR2 YSYEKL. The CDR3: CASSHIDIISYNEQFF. The DNA of the CDR3 is TGCGCCAGCAGCCACATCGACATTATCTCCTACAATGAGCAGTTCTTC.

This clone has a single count. The CDR3: CASSILGGYTF. CDR3 nucleotide sequence: TGTGCCAGCAGCATCCTAGGCGGCTACACCTTC. J is TRBJ1-2 and V is TRBV7-2; no firm D call. This CDR3 comprises 11 residues. Germline V gene sequence: CDR1 SGHTA, CDR2 FQGNSA. V lost 5 bases and J lost 8, with 9 bases in between. The variable domain in full, with the rest retrieved from reference TRBV7-2 and TRBJ1-2, is GAGVSQSPSNKVTEKGKDVELRCDPISGHTALYWYRQSLGQGLEFLIYFQGNSAPDKSGLPSDRFSAERTGGSVSTLTIQRTQQEDSAVYLCASSILGGYTFGSGTRLTVV.

The chain has TRBV19 and TRBJ1-2; 7 bases map to TRBD1. Germline V gene data show CDR1 as LNHDA and CDR2 as SQIVND (reference sequence). V trimming: 8 bases; J trimming: 6 bases; junction bases outside the gene matches: 15. CDR3 length: 15 amino acids. CDR3 DNA sequence: TGTGCCAGTCAGAGGCGACAGGGAATCATTGATGGCTACACCTTC. It translates to CASQRRQGIIDGYTF.

Worth noting for this clone: One end of the junction is discordant with germline, which a read error may explain. The gene calls are TRBV7-7 and TRBJ2-5; 8 bases are shared with TRBD1. This CDR3 contains 14 residues. CDR1 and CDR2 from the germline V gene are SSHAT and FNYEAQ (reference sequence). The DNA for the CDR3 is TGTGCTAGCAGCCCCGGTGGACAGGGAGAGACCCAGTACTTC. It yields the protein CASSPGGQGETQYF.

V usage is TRBV19 and J usage is TRBJ2-7; 8 bases align to TRBD2. Germline CDR1 and CDR2: LNHDA and SQIVND (reference sequence). CDR3 length: 17 amino acids. After removal of 3 bases from V and 5 bases from J, the junction contained 15 bases not matched to a gene. The CDR3 nucleotides read TGTGCCAGTAGTATTGTGCCTTATGGGACTAGTCTCCACGAGCAGTACTTC. Amino acid sequence: CASSIVPYGTSLHEQYF.

The chain employs TRBV2 and TRBJ2-1; D remains ambiguous. This CDR3 contains 11 residues. The V gene lost 8 bases and the J gene lost 2 bases, with 4 bases spanning the gap. Germline V gene lookup returns CDR1 SNHLY and CDR2 FYNNEI. The CDR3 sequence is CASGTYNEQFF. The CDR3 coding sequence is TGTGCCAGCGGGACCTACAATGAGCAGTTCTTC.

This chain uses TRBV6-5 with TRBJ1-2, with 7 bases matching TRBD1. The CDR3 is 13 residues long. After removal of 2 bases from V and 6 bases from J, the junction contained 3 bases not matched to a gene. CDR1 is MNHEY and CDR2 is SVGAGI in the germline V gene. CDR3 sequence reads: CASSYATGDGYTF. The CDR3 DNA follows: TGTGCCAGCAGTTACGCCACAGGGGATGGCTACACCTTC.

CDR3 in amino acids: CASSLGAGQQETQYF. Written as DNA, the CDR3 is TGTGCCAGCAGCTTAGGGGCCGGACAGCAAGAGACCCAGTACTTC. The rearrangement uses TRBV7-9 and TRBJ2-5, with D possibly being TRBD1 (6 bases). The CDR3 loop spans 15 amino acids. Trimming stripped 1 base from V and 2 bases from J, with 11 bases between. The germline V gene has CDR1 SEHNR and CDR2 FQNEAQ (reference sequence). Supplemented by reference TRBV7-9 and TRBJ2-5, the full variable domain reads DTGVSQNPRHKITKRGQNVTFRCDPISEHNRLYWYRQTLGQGPEFLTYFQNEAQLEKSRLLSDRFSAERPKGSFSTLEIQRTEQGDSAMYLCASSLGAGQQETQYFGPGTRLLVL.

This chain connects TRBV28 to TRBJ2-7, with 10 nucleotides matching TRBD2. The V gene end was trimmed by 4 bases and the J gene end by 4 bases; junction bases not matched to a gene: 7. Germline V gene data show CDR1 as MDHEN and CDR2 as SYDVKM. CDR3 length: 15 residues. The CDR3, as DNA: TGTGCCAGCAGTTCGACCGGGACTAGCGTGTACGAGCAGTACTTC. Translated, it gives CASSSTGTSVYEQYF. The whole variable domain, filled in from reference TRBV28 and TRBJ2-7, reads DVKVTQSSRYLVKRTGEKVFLECVQDMDHENMFWYRQDPGLGLRLIYFSYDVKMKEKGDIPEGYSVSREKKERFSLILESASTNQTSMYLCASSSTGTSVYEQYFGPGTRLTVT.

The chain carries TRBV7-9 and TRBJ1-1; D perhaps matches TRBD1 (5 bases). Trimming stripped 5 bases from V and 3 bases from J, with 16 bases between. Germline V gene data show CDR1 as SEHNR and CDR2 as FQNEAQ (reference sequence). The CDR3 runs 15 residues. The CDR3 is CASSGTGRRDTEAFF. CDR3 DNA: TGTGCCAGCAGCGGAACGGGACGGAGGGACACTGAAGCTTTCTTT.

The chain combines TRBV11-2 with TRBJ1-5; TRBD1 is a possible D gene (5 bases). The germline gives CDR1 SGHAT, CDR2 FQNNGV. The CDR3 totals 15 residues. Trimming removed 2 bases at V and 2 bases at J, with 10 bases between. The CDR3 DNA sequence: TGTGCCAGCAGCTTAAAAGGACATCGCAATCAGCCCCAGCATTTT. This encodes CASSLKGHRNQPQHF.